This entry concerns a single TCR beta chain. The data stem from a study of T cells in Graves' hyperthyroidism and ophthalmopathy. V was trimmed by 7 bases and J by 3 bases, leaving 15 bases between them. CDR3 length: 14 residues. Disease duration was under 3 months in the ophthalmopathy patients, who also had a Clinical Activity Score of at least 3 and a NOSPECS grade of at least 4. Out of approximately 10 ml of fresh peripheral blood came the PBMCs. Using RNA transcripts as the source, TCR beta CDR3 regions were amplified. First-round RT-PCR targeting the TCR CDR3 was performed with the HTBI primer set. TCRdb reprocessed the multiplex PCR reads via MiXCR and lists one record per CDR3 protein. The data contain 250,000 to 400,000 distinct CDR3 sequences, about 13% of them singletons.

This chain connects TRBV12-3 or TRBV12-4 to TRBJ1-1, with D unresolved. This TCR came from a woman aged 40 to 49 with Graves' ophthalmopathy. The sequenced sample consisted of blood. CDR3 residues: CASTPSLGYTEAFF. Written as DNA, the CDR3 is TGTGCCAGCACCCCTTCACTAGGGTACACTGAAGCTTTCTTT.